These 28 T cell receptor beta chains share one sample of origin, sequenced in a study of T-cell memory formation after mild COVID-19. Via MiXCR, TCRdb re-called the 5' RACE reads, giving one row per CDR3 protein. This table holds approximately 250,000 distinct CDR3 sequences, 15% found once. Material: PBMCs or a T cell subset sorted from them (not recorded which). The receptor source for this set is an adult woman who had mild COVID-19 (a few samples of this study predate the infection). Cell type and time point are not known.

This clonotype was counted at least ten times. This rearrangement joins TRBV7-9 to TRBJ2-7; the D gene is possibly TRBD1 (5 bases). The CDR3 is 15 amino acids. Trimming pared 1 base from V and 0 bases from J, leaving 10 bases between. Germline-derived CDR1 and CDR2 are SEHNR and FQNEAQ (reference sequence). CDR3 coding DNA: TGTGCCAGCAGCTTAGGTACAGGCAGCTCCTACGAGCAGTACTTC. Protein product: CASSLGTGSSYEQYF.

This clonotype came up a few times. This sequence joins TRBV4-3 and TRBJ2-1; D uncertain. The CDR3 sequence is 15 residues long. Between the trimmed V and J ends, which lost 2 bases and 1 base, there was a span of 9 bases. The germline gives CDR1 LGHNA, CDR2 YSLEER. CDR3 residues: CASSQLRWSYNEQFF. CDR3 coding DNA: TGCGCCAGCAGCCAACTGCGGTGGTCCTACAATGAGCAGTTCTTC.

There are a few counts of this clonotype. This CDR3 is CASSQQTGSNTEAFF. The CDR3 DNA sequence: TGTGCCAGCTCACAGCAGACAGGATCGAACACTGAAGCTTTCTTT. The chain links TRBV18 to TRBJ1-1, with D tentatively TRBD1 (6 bases). V was cut by 4 bases and J by 1 base, with 13 bases left in between. CDR3 size: 15 residues. CDR1 is KGHSH, CDR2 LQKENI, per germline.

In this sample, this clonotype turned up a few times. This chain links TRBV18 with TRBJ1-1, with D possibly TRBD1 on 5 matching bases. Germline CDR1 reads KGHSH; CDR2 reads LQKENI. The CDR3 has 16 amino acids. V was trimmed by 6 bases and J by 3 bases, leaving 20 bases between them. DNA for the CDR3: TGTGCCAGCTCTCTTCGGGTCGTCAGGGCGGACACTGAAGCTTTCTTT. Translation gives CASSLRVVRADTEAFF.

This clonotype was detected many times. The chain carries TRBV7-2 and TRBJ2-3; TRBD2 matches 14 bases. CDR3 length: 18 residues. Germline CDR1 is SGHTA and CDR2 is FQGNSA. Trimming removed 5 bases from V and 5 bases from J; junction bases left unmatched: 12. The CDR3 sequence is CASSLSPGTSGRIDTQYF. The DNA for the CDR3 is TGTGCCAGCAGCCTCTCCCCCGGGACTAGCGGGAGAATAGATACGCAGTATTTT.

This clonotype was detected only a few times. The chain employs TRBV7-2 and TRBJ2-7, with 10 bases fitting TRBD2. J lost 6 bases, V lost 4 bases, and 9 bases had no gene match. This CDR3 has 15 residues. Germline assignment: CDR1 SGHTA and CDR2 FQGNSA. The CDR3: CASSSSSGSGFEQYF. The CDR3 DNA follows: TGTGCCAGCAGCTCTTCTAGCGGGAGCGGGTTCGAGCAGTACTTC.

The chain links TRBV5-1 to TRBJ2-7; 9 positions agree with TRBD1. The CDR3 consists of 15 residues. CDR1 and CDR2 from the germline V gene are SGHRS and YFSETQ. The J segment lost 3 bases and the V segment lost 4 bases, leaving 8 bases of the junction unmatched. CDR3 loop: CASSPKPGQGYEQYF. The CDR3 coding sequence is TGCGCCAGCAGCCCCAAACCGGGACAGGGCTACGAGCAGTACTTC.

This clonotype was found a few times. The CDR3 DNA is TGTGCCACCAGTGATTGGGGGGGGACTAGCGGGAGAGCAGATACGCAGTATTTT. This codes for CATSDWGGTSGRADTQYF. This chain connects TRBV24-1 to TRBJ2-3; TRBD2 agrees at 14 bases. Germline values: CDR1 KGHDR, CDR2 SFDVKD. The junction had 7 bases not matched to a gene; V was cut back by 2 bases and J by 4 bases. This CDR3 is built from 18 residues.

This clonotype was counted only a few times. The chain couples TRBV9 to TRBJ1-3; TRBD1 is a possible D gene (5 bases). CDR1 and CDR2 from the germline V gene are SGDLS and YYNGEE. The CDR3 consists of 14 residues. Trimming stripped 4 bases from V and 0 bases from J, with 8 bases between. In DNA, the CDR3 is TGTGCCAGCAGCTTGGACATCTCTGGAAACACCATATATTTT. It translates to CASSLDISGNTIYF.

The chain employs TRBV5-6 and TRBJ2-1; possibly TRBD2 for D (5 bases). V lost 7 bases and J 7 bases, leaving 12 bases between the germline ends. The CDR3 extends over 12 amino acids. Per germline, CDR1 SGHDT and CDR2 YYEEEE. This CDR3 reads CASARVGNEQFF. The CDR3 DNA sequence: TGTGCCAGCGCGAGGGTCGGGAATGAGCAGTTCTTC.

This clonotype came up a few times. This sequence joins TRBV5-1 and TRBJ2-7; 7 bases map to TRBD2. Germline CDR1 reads SGHRS; CDR2 reads YFSETQ. There are 15 residues in the CDR3. J lost 3 bases, V lost 0 bases, and 6 bases had no gene match. The CDR3 DNA reads as TGCGCCAGCAGCTTGGTAGGGGACTACAACTACGAGCAGTACTTC. This gives the protein CASSLVGDYNYEQYF.

This clonotype showed up just a few times. V and J are TRBV7-9 and TRBJ2-6; D possibly corresponds to TRBD1 (6 bases). V was clipped by 1 base and J by 1 base, with 8 bases between them. The CDR3 consists of 16 residues. Germline CDR1 is SEHNR and CDR2 is FQNEAQ (reference sequence). CDR3 DNA: TGTGCCAGCAGCTTAGTAGGGGGATCTGGGGCCAACGTCCTGACTTTC. This encodes CASSLVGGSGANVLTF.

There are a few counts of this clonotype. The gene calls are TRBV7-2 and TRBJ1-4, with a tentative D call TRBD1 (6 bases). The germline V gene has CDR1 SGHTA and CDR2 FQGNSA. Trimming cost V 6 bases and J 5 bases, with 13 bases left between them. The CDR3 spans 14 residues. The CDR3 loop reads CASRLTGINEKLFF. CDR3 DNA: TGTGCCAGCAGATTAACAGGGATCAATGAAAAACTGTTTTTT. The full variable domain, rest sourced from reference TRBV7-2 and TRBJ1-4, is GAGVSQSPSNKVTEKGKDVELRCDPISGHTALYWYRQSLGQGLEFLIYFQGNSAPDKSGLPSDRFSAERTGGSVSTLTIQRTQQEDSAVYLCASRLTGINEKLFFGSGTQLSVL.

This chain uses TRBV4-2 with TRBJ2-3; 7 bases fit TRBD2. This CDR3 region has 18 residues. V lost 5 bases and J lost 1; bases outside the gene matches: 15. CDR1 is LGHNA and CDR2 is YNFKEQ in the germline V gene. CDR3 region: CASSTAGRAGVGTDTQYF. DNA of the CDR3: TGTGCCAGCAGCACGGCGGGGAGGGCGGGCGTCGGCACAGATACGCAGTATTTT.

This clonotype was counted between two and nine times. V usage is TRBV5-1 and J usage is TRBJ2-7, with D perhaps assigned TRBD1 or TRBD2 (5 bases each). The ends were cut back, 0 bases at V and 1 base at J, with 8 bases in the middle. The CDR3 is made up of 14 amino acids. Germline V CDR1 and CDR2: SGHRS, YFSETQ. This CDR3 reads CASSLEWGSYEQYF. DNA for the CDR3: TGCGCCAGCAGCTTGGAGTGGGGGTCCTACGAGCAGTACTTC.

The genes are TRBV5-1 and TRBJ2-2; possible D gene TRBD2, 5 bases. V lost 4 bases and J lost 5, with 12 bases in between. Germline V CDR1 and CDR2: SGHRS, YFSETQ. The CDR3 runs 14 residues. CDR3 loop: CASSPVRETGELFF. DNA of the CDR3: TGCGCCAGCAGCCCGGTCCGGGAAACCGGGGAGCTGTTTTTT.

The chain has TRBV29-1 and TRBJ2-3, with D uncertain. Germline CDR1 reads SQVTM; CDR2 reads ANQGSEA. The CDR3 has 15 residues. V was shortened by 4 bases and J by 6 bases, with 20 bases between the two germline ends. The CDR3 loop is CSVAARLFEGDTQYF. The CDR3 DNA sequence: TGCAGCGTTGCTGCCAGGCTCTTCGAAGGGGATACGCAGTATTTT.

The chain uses TRBV7-9 and TRBJ2-3; 7 bases agree with TRBD2. The CDR3 spans 15 residues. Germline V gene lookup returns CDR1 SEHNR and CDR2 FQNEAQ (reference sequence). After removal of 4 bases from V and 3 bases from J, the junction contained 7 bases not matched to a gene. CDR3 sequence (DNA): TGTGCCAGCAGCTCCTGGACTAGTAGAACAGATACGCAGTATTTT. This sequence encodes CASSSWTSRTDTQYF.

The table lists this clonotype with a few counts. The gene calls are TRBV6-1 and TRBJ1-1; 9 bases fit TRBD1. The CDR3 is 17 amino acids. Germline trimming cut 0 bases from V and 0 bases from J; bases unmatched to any gene: 5. Per germline, CDR1 MNHNS and CDR2 SASEGT. The CDR3: CASSEAGQGHLNTEAFF. CDR3 bases: TGTGCCAGCAGTGAAGCGGGACAGGGACACCTGAACACTGAAGCTTTCTTT.

This clonotype was counted only a few times. V is TRBV19 and J is TRBJ2-7, with 9 nucleotides matching TRBD1. CDR1 and CDR2 from the germline V gene are LNHDA and SQIVND (reference sequence). V dropped 5 bases and J dropped 5; count of bases not matched to a gene: 13. The CDR3 is 16 residues long. For the CDR3, the DNA is TGTGCCAGTAGTCCCCTCGGGACAGGGAAAAGCAACGAGCAGTACTTC. Protein sequence: CASSPLGTGKSNEQYF. Filled out from reference TRBV19 and TRBJ2-7, the complete variable domain reads DGGITQSPKYLFRKEGQNVTLSCEQNLNHDAMYWYRQDPGQGLRLIYYSQIVNDFQKGDIAEGYSVSREKKESFPLTVTSAQKNPTAFYLCASSPLGTGKSNEQYFGPGTRLTVT.

The gene calls are TRBV7-9 and TRBJ1-2; TRBD1 might be the D (6 bases). CDR3 size: 13 residues. Looked up from germline, CDR1 is SEHNR and CDR2 is FQNEAQ (reference sequence). The germline V and J ends were trimmed by 4 bases and 4 bases, with 10 bases remaining between them. The CDR3 DNA sequence: TGTGCCAGCAGCTCTGCAGGGGTCTATGGCTACACCTTC. This gives the protein CASSSAGVYGYTF. The whole variable domain, remainder taken from reference TRBV7-9 and TRBJ1-2, is DTGVSQNPRHKITKRGQNVTFRCDPISEHNRLYWYRQTLGQGPEFLTYFQNEAQLEKSRLLSDRFSAERPKGSFSTLEIQRTEQGDSAMYLCASSSAGVYGYTFGSGTRLTVV.

DNA of the CDR3: TGTGCCAGCAGCTCCTCTCCCGGGACACAAGAGACCCAGTACTTC. It specifies CASSSSPGTQETQYF. The chain joins TRBV7-6 to TRBJ2-5, with D possibly matching TRBD1 (6 bases). Germline V CDR1 and CDR2: SGHVS, FNYEAQ. The CDR3 spans 15 residues. V gave up 4 bases and J gave up 2 bases, with 14 bases separating them.

The table lists this clonotype with a few counts. The chain couples TRBV5-1 to TRBJ2-7; weak D call: TRBD1 (5 bases). CDR3 length: 15 amino acids. CDR1 and CDR2 from the germline V gene are SGHRS and YFSETQ. The V and J ends lost 1 base and 0 bases respectively, with 11 bases between them. For the CDR3, the DNA is TGCGCCAGCAGCTTGACGTGGGGCAGCTCCTACGAGCAGTACTTC. This gives the protein CASSLTWGSSYEQYF.

V usage is TRBV30 and J usage is TRBJ2-3; 13 nucleotides align to TRBD2. J gave up 2 bases and V 3 bases, and 5 bases lay outside the gene matches. The CDR3 spans 16 residues. The V gene's germline CDR1 is GTSNPN and CDR2 SVGIG (reference sequence). This CDR3 reads CAWSGLAGATTDTQYF. The CDR3 nucleotides are TGTGCCTGGAGCGGACTAGCGGGGGCCACCACAGATACGCAGTATTTT.

This clonotype was seen only a few times. The chain recombines TRBV3-1 with TRBJ2-1, with TRBD1 as a possible D gene (6 bases). The CDR3 contains 15 residues. The ends were cut back, 4 bases at V and 9 bases at J, with 19 bases in the middle. Germline assignment: CDR1 LGHDT and CDR2 YNNKEL (reference sequence). The CDR3 sequence is CASSRLGAELSEQFF. The CDR3, as DNA: TGTGCCAGCAGCCGCCTGGGGGCGGAATTAAGTGAGCAGTTCTTC.

This clonotype was detected a few times. The gene calls are TRBV7-2 and TRBJ2-3; possibly TRBD1 for D (6 bases). The CDR3 has 13 residues. Trimming shortened V by 1 base and J by 8 bases, and 10 bases separated the two germline ends. The germline CDR1 and CDR2 sequences are SGHTA and FQGNSA. Written as DNA, the CDR3 is TGTGCCAGCAGCTTAGACAGGGCTAGTACGCAGTATTTT. The encoded protein is CASSLDRASTQYF. Looking up the rest from reference TRBV7-2 and TRBJ2-3 gives the full variable domain: GAGVSQSPSNKVTEKGKDVELRCDPISGHTALYWYRQSLGQGLEFLIYFQGNSAPDKSGLPSDRFSAERTGGSVSTLTIQRTQQEDSAVYLCASSLDRASTQYFGPGTRLTVL.

The chain recombines TRBV29-1 with TRBJ1-1; D is possibly TRBD1 (5 bases). Germline assignment: CDR1 SQVTM and CDR2 ANQGSEA. With 8 bases removed from V and 2 bases from J, the gap between germline ends came to 12 bases. The CDR3 has 12 residues. CDR3 amino acids: CSPTQGNTEAFF. The CDR3 nucleotides read TGCAGCCCCACCCAGGGTAACACTGAAGCTTTCTTT.

This chain links TRBV20-1 with TRBJ1-2; the D gene is possibly TRBD1 (5 bases). Deletions cut 3 bases from V and 6 bases from J, with 17 bases between. The length of the CDR3 is 14 residues. Germline assignment: CDR1 DFQATT and CDR2 SNEGSKA (reference sequence). CDR3 DNA sequence: TGCAGTGCTAGTAAAGGAACAGGCAAGGATGGCTACACCTTC. Protein sequence: CSASKGTGKDGYTF.